Below are 24 T cell receptor beta chains sequenced from a single sample in a study of cytomegalovirus exposure and HLA in healthy donors. The PCR had 60 Vbeta and 13 Jbeta primers. Method: immunoSEQ multiplex PCR; TCRdb's copy keeps in-frame clones and lacks some. The sample carries 150,000 to 200,000 clones, 75% recorded once. Input material: PBMCs. The receptors come from a woman in her thirties or forties in good health and CMV-seropositive.

This clone was counted ten times or more. The rearrangement uses TRBV7-3 and TRBJ2-1, with TRBD2 identical over 7 bases. V lost 5 bases, J lost 2 bases, and 9 bases stayed unmatched. Germline CDR1 SGHTA, CDR2 FQGTGA. This CDR3 is 16 amino acids long. In nucleotides, the CDR3 is TGTGCCAGCAGCCCCTCTGCCAGCGGGACCTACAATGAGCAGTTCTTC. This sequence encodes CASSPSASGTYNEQFF.

The chain couples TRBV2 to TRBJ2-5, with a tentative D call TRBD2 (6 bases). Germline V gene lookup returns CDR1 SNHLY and CDR2 FYNNEI. The CDR3 is made up of 17 amino acids. Trimming left V 8 bases short and J 2 bases short, with 24 bases between. The DNA of the CDR3 is TGTGCCAGCCCCGCACCGCCAGGGCGGGGTTGGCAAGAGACCCAGTACTTC. Translation: CASPAPPGRGWQETQYF.

This clone came up once. The chain couples TRBV28 to TRBJ2-7; a weak D match, TRBD2 (5 bases). There are 13 residues in the CDR3. Germline V gene data show CDR1 as MDHEN and CDR2 as SYDVKM. V gave up 6 bases and J gave up 4 bases, with 13 bases separating them. The DNA for the CDR3 is TGTGCCAGCAGAGAGCACGGGATTTACGAGCAGTACTTC. Its translation: CASREHGIYEQYF.

The chain joins TRBV6-7 to TRBJ1-2, with 11 bases identical to TRBD1. TRBV6-7 is identified as an open reading frame with a role that is uncertain. V trimming: 0 bases; J trimming: 4 bases; junction bases outside the gene matches: 4. This CDR3 is 16 amino acids long. CDR3 sequence: CASSYSDRGRFYGYTF. CDR3 nucleotide sequence: TGTGCCAGCAGTTACTCGGACAGGGGGCGCTTCTATGGCTACACCTTC.

This rearrangement joins TRBV5-1 to TRBJ1-2; 11 bases align to TRBD1. This CDR3 has 15 residues. V lost 5 bases to trimming and J lost 5 bases; unmatched junction nucleotides: 8. Germline V gene sequence: CDR1 SGHRS, CDR2 YFSETQ. The CDR3 region is CASRFGQGAQYGYTF. The CDR3 bases are TGCGCCAGCAGATTTGGACAGGGGGCTCAATATGGCTACACCTTC.

This clone has just one count. The chain couples TRBV18 to TRBJ1-3; D ambiguous. CDR1 is KGHSH, CDR2 LQKENI, per germline. The CDR3 spans 16 residues. Trimming left V 0 bases short and J 4 bases short, with 13 bases between. The CDR3, as DNA: TGTGCCAGCTCACCACCGGCGGATTGGTACGGAAACACCATATATTTT. This encodes CASSPPADWYGNTIYF.

The J gene is TRBJ2-5, the V gene TRBV5-4; 12 nucleotides match TRBD2. V lost 4 bases, J lost 4 bases, and 5 bases stayed unmatched. Germline V lookup: CDR1 SGHNT, CDR2 YYREEE (reference sequence). The CDR3 length is 15 residues. CDR3 coding DNA: TGTGCCAGCAGCCCCCGGACTAGCGGGACAGAGACCCAGTACTTC. Amino acid sequence: CASSPRTSGTETQYF.

The CDR3 sequence: CASKEWDRSGYTF. CDR3 nucleotide sequence: TGTGCCAGTAAGGAGTGGGACAGATCAGGCTACACCTTC. V is TRBV19 and J is TRBJ1-2; 7 positions agree with TRBD1. The ends lost 7 bases at V and 8 bases at J; junction bases unmatched: 10. This CDR3 comprises 13 residues. CDR1 and CDR2 from the germline V gene are LNHDA and SQIVND (reference sequence).

The rearrangement joins TRBV7-9 to TRBJ2-1; 10 nucleotides align to TRBD2. The ends lost 5 bases at V and 4 bases at J; junction bases unmatched: 5. CDR3 length equals 15 residues. Germline assignment: CDR1 SEHNR and CDR2 FQNEAQ (reference sequence). In DNA form, the CDR3 reads TGTGCCAGCAGCCCCCGGACTAGCGGTTACAATGAGCAGTTCTTC. It translates to CASSPRTSGYNEQFF.

The chain combines TRBV18 with TRBJ2-3; 9 positions agree with TRBD2. Germline trimming cut 5 bases from V and 3 bases from J; bases unmatched to any gene: 3. Germline CDR1 is KGHSH and CDR2 is LQKENI. This CDR3 is 14 amino acids long. The CDR3 region has the DNA TGTGCCAGCTCAATTAGCGGGAGAACAGATACGCAGTATTTT. This translates into CASSISGRTDTQYF.

The rearrangement uses TRBV11-1 and TRBJ2-7, with 7 bases aligning to TRBD2. V was clipped by 4 bases and J by 3 bases; unmatched bases: 6. This CDR3 has 14 residues. The germline gives CDR1 SGHAT, CDR2 FQDESV (reference sequence). CDR3 sequence: CASSYDRTSYEQYF. The CDR3 DNA reads TGTGCCAGCAGCTATGACCGGACTAGCTACGAGCAGTACTTC.

This sequence joins TRBV2 and TRBJ2-4; weak D call: TRBD1 (5 bases). This CDR3 has 14 residues. CDR1 and CDR2 from the germline V gene are SNHLY and FYNNEI. V was cut by 6 bases and J by 1 base, with 10 bases left in between. The CDR3 spells CASRTTAAKNIQYF. The DNA of the CDR3 is TGTGCCAGCAGAACGACAGCCGCCAAAAACATTCAGTACTTC. The full variable domain, completed using reference TRBV2 and TRBJ2-4, is EPEVTQTPSHQVTQMGQEVILRCVPISNHLYFYWYRQILGQKVEFLVSFYNNEISEKSEIFDDQFSVERPDGSNFTLKIRSTKLEDSAMYFCASRTTAAKNIQYFGAGTRLSVL.

This chain links TRBV5-1 with TRBJ2-1; D unclear. The germline CDR1 and CDR2 sequences are SGHRS and YFSETQ. The ends were cut back, 0 bases at V and 6 bases at J, with 7 bases in the middle. This CDR3 is 13 amino acids long. CDR3 amino acids: CASSLGQVNEQFF. The CDR3 DNA reads as TGCGCCAGCAGCTTGGGACAAGTCAATGAGCAGTTCTTC. The full variable domain, with the rest looked up from reference TRBV5-1 and TRBJ2-1, is KAGVTQTPRYLIKTRGQQVTLSCSPISGHRSVSWYQQTPGQGLQFLFEYFSETQRNKGNFPGRFSGRQFSNSRSEMNVSTLELGDSALYLCASSLGQVNEQFFGPGTRLTVL.

This clone occurred once. This chain connects TRBV19 to TRBJ1-5; 9 nucleotides line up with TRBD1. J was trimmed by 8 bases and V by 10 bases; bases with no gene match: 9. This CDR3 region has 13 residues. Per the germline V gene, CDR1 is LNHDA and CDR2 is SQIVND (reference sequence). CDR3 amino acids: CATRRTGDKPQHF. The CDR3, as DNA: TGTGCCACCAGGCGGACAGGGGATAAGCCCCAGCATTTT. The variable domain in full, with the rest retrieved from reference TRBV19 and TRBJ1-5, is DGGITQSPKYLFRKEGQNVTLSCEQNLNHDAMYWYRQDPGQGLRLIYYSQIVNDFQKGDIAEGYSVSREKKESFPLTVTSAQKNPTAFYLCATRRTGDKPQHFGDGTRLSIL.

This chain links TRBV27 with TRBJ2-7; 14 nucleotides match TRBD2. The CDR3 has 18 residues. With V trimmed by 8 bases and J by 2 bases, 14 bases remained unmatched. Germline loops: CDR1 MNHEY, CDR2 SMNVEV (reference sequence). The CDR3 DNA reads as TGTGCCAGCCGAGAGACTAGCGGGAGGGGCAGTTGGACCTACGAGCAGTACTTC. Translation: CASRETSGRGSWTYEQYF.

The chain is built from TRBV9 and TRBJ2-1; 9 bases are a match to TRBD2. The CDR3 has 17 residues. The germline CDR1 and CDR2 sequences are SGDLS and YYNGEE. V lost 5 bases to trimming and J lost 4 bases; unmatched junction nucleotides: 13. The CDR3 region is CASSHPGGLAGYNEQFF. Written as DNA, the CDR3 is TGTGCCAGCAGTCATCCAGGGGGGCTAGCGGGATACAATGAGCAGTTCTTC.

This clone was detected only once. This chain links TRBV2 with TRBJ2-5; D gene unclear. The CDR3 loop spans 12 amino acids. The germline V gene has CDR1 SNHLY and CDR2 FYNNEI. V dropped 6 bases and J dropped 5 bases, with 10 bases sitting between them. CDR3 loop: CASSWAAETQYF. The CDR3 nucleotides read TGTGCCAGCAGCTGGGCCGCGGAGACCCAGTACTTC.

This chain links TRBV10-3 with TRBJ1-2; no reliable D call. From germline, CDR1 is ENHRY and CDR2 SYGVKD. The CDR3 sequence is 15 residues long. Trimming left V 0 bases short and J 6 bases short, with 14 bases between. The chain's CDR3 is CAISESGGRDNGYTF. The CDR3, as DNA: TGTGCCATCAGTGAGTCAGGTGGGAGGGATAATGGCTACACCTTC.

This chain joins TRBV5-1 and TRBJ2-2; maybe TRBD1 (7 bases). Germline lookup yields CDR1 SGHRS and CDR2 YFSETQ. The V and J ends lost 3 bases and 8 bases respectively, with 17 bases between them. There are 15 residues in the CDR3. CDR3 residues: CASSSLQGGLGELFF. CDR3 sequence (DNA): TGCGCCAGCAGCTCCCTGCAGGGGGGACTTGGGGAGCTGTTTTTT.

This sequence joins TRBV7-3 and TRBJ2-1, with 10 bases identical to TRBD1. Per the germline V gene, CDR1 is SGHTA and CDR2 is FQGTGA. The CDR3 has 15 residues. The V segment lost 5 bases and the J segment 9 bases; nucleotides outside the gene matches: 10. CDR3 region: CASSPDRGLLGEQFF. CDR3 nucleotides: TGTGCCAGCAGCCCAGACAGGGGGCTGTTAGGTGAGCAGTTCTTC. Variable domain in full (rest from reference TRBV7-3 and TRBJ2-1): GAGVSQTPSNKVTEKGKYVELRCDPISGHTALYWYRQSLGQGPEFLIYFQGTGAADDSGLPNDRFFAVRPEGSVSTLKIQRTERGDSAVYLCASSPDRGLLGEQFFGPGTRLTVL.

V is TRBV27 and J is TRBJ1-5; 7 nucleotides align to TRBD1. In germline, CDR1 is MNHEY, CDR2 SMNVEV (reference sequence). CDR3 length: 15 amino acids. V dropped 6 bases and J dropped 2; count of bases not matched to a gene: 7. CDR3: CASRGTARGNQPQHF. DNA for the CDR3: TGTGCCAGCAGGGGGACAGCAAGGGGCAATCAGCCCCAGCATTTT.

The chain uses TRBV28 and TRBJ2-5, with 10 bases aligning to TRBD1. The J call may be incorrect, as the DNA end agrees better with TRBJ2-7. This CDR3 contains 14 residues. Germline-derived CDR1 and CDR2 are MDHEN and SYDVKM. The CDR3, as DNA: TGTGCCAGCCTGAGGACAGGGGGGAACTACGAGCAGTACTTC. It encodes CASLRTGGNYEQYF.

This rearrangement joins TRBV7-6 to TRBJ2-5, with 7 positions matching TRBD1. This CDR3 is 17 amino acids long. Germline values: CDR1 SGHVS, CDR2 FNYEAQ. V lost 2 bases, J lost 2 bases, and 11 bases stayed unmatched. The CDR3 sequence: CASSLLYGSGQQETQYF. CDR3 coding DNA: TGTGCCAGCAGCTTATTATATGGGTCGGGACAGCAAGAGACCCAGTACTTC.

V is TRBV6-5 and J is TRBJ2-2; 7 bases are a match to TRBD1. V gave up 4 bases and J gave up 3 bases; unmatched junction bases: 2. Germline V gene sequence: CDR1 MNHEY, CDR2 SVGAGI. The CDR3 consists of 14 residues. In nucleotides, the CDR3 is TGTGCCAGCAGTTTTACAGGGGACACCGGGGAGCTGTTTTTT. Its protein is CASSFTGDTGELFF.